This entry lists 6 T cell receptor beta chains sequenced from one sample in a study of shared clonotypes between healthy human individuals. Here immunoSEQ multiplex PCR was the method, and the copy in TCRdb shows in-frame clones only, minus some. The data hold approximately 2.3 million clones, with approximately 93% observed a single time. Sequencing used naive CD4+ T cells from PBMCs. Subset in this sample: CD45RA+ positively selected. The receptors stem from a man between 18 and 35 years old in good health. Some clones in this sample may be carry-over from other donors' samples.

V gene TRBV20-1 combines with J gene TRBJ2-3; D gene uncertain. This CDR3 contains 10 residues. The germline V gene encodes CDR1 DFQATT and CDR2 SNEGSKA (reference sequence). Trimming shortened V by 1 base and J by 8 bases, and 4 bases separated the two germline ends. This chain's CDR3 is CSARVVTQYF. CDR3 bases: TGCAGTGCTAGAGTCGTTACGCAGTATTTT.

The chain carries TRBV9 and TRBJ2-3, with TRBD1 as a possible D gene (7 bases). Germline V gene lookup returns CDR1 SGDLS and CDR2 YYNGEE. The CDR3 is 16 residues long. The V end was cut by 4 bases, the J end by 4 bases, with 19 bases between. The DNA of the CDR3 is TGTGCCAGCAGCCCCCGACAGGGAGGTGAGGCAGATACGCAGTATTTT. Translation: CASSPRQGGEADTQYF.

For this clone: The sample contains more than one DNA sequence encoding this CDR3. This chain connects TRBV5-4 to TRBJ2-1; 12 bases are shared with TRBD2. The V gene's germline CDR1 is SGHNT and CDR2 YYREEE (reference sequence). V lost 4 bases and J lost 3; bases outside the gene matches: 2. The CDR3 loop spans 15 amino acids. The CDR3 reads CASSQTSGSYNEQFF. The CDR3 DNA reads TGTGCCAGCAGCCAGACTAGCGGGAGCTACAATGAGCAGTTCTTC.

This chain links TRBV28 with TRBJ1-5, with D possibly matching TRBD1 (5 bases). The CDR3 consists of 16 residues. Per the germline V gene, CDR1 is MDHEN and CDR2 is SYDVKM. Trimming took off 2 bases at V and 2 bases at J, with 13 bases between the two ends. CDR3 in amino acids: CASSLGSRVGNQPQHF. The DNA for the CDR3 is TGTGCCAGCAGTTTAGGTTCCAGGGTTGGCAATCAGCCCCAGCATTTT.

In its sample, this clone was seen once. The chain couples TRBV5-4 to TRBJ2-7, with 13 bases that match TRBD2. V shed 3 bases and J 5 bases; nucleotides not matched to a gene: 8. Germline CDR1 SGHNT, CDR2 YYREEE (reference sequence). The CDR3 extends over 16 amino acids. CDR3 DNA: TGTGCCAGCAGCTCGAGACTAGCGGGAGGATTAAACGAGCAGTACTTC. This codes for CASSSRLAGGLNEQYF.

As for this clone: One base away lies a much larger clone, so this may be a sequencing read error. The sample has other DNA sequences that encode this CDR3 too. The rearrangement uses TRBV6-5 and TRBJ1-5, with TRBD1 matching 9 bases. In germline, CDR1 is MNHEY, CDR2 SVGAGI. The CDR3 covers 14 residues. V trimming: 5 bases; J trimming: 2 bases; junction bases outside the gene matches: 1. CDR3 coding DNA: TGTGCCAGCAGTAGGACAGGGGGCAATCAGCCCCAGCATTTT. This gives the protein CASSRTGGNQPQHF.